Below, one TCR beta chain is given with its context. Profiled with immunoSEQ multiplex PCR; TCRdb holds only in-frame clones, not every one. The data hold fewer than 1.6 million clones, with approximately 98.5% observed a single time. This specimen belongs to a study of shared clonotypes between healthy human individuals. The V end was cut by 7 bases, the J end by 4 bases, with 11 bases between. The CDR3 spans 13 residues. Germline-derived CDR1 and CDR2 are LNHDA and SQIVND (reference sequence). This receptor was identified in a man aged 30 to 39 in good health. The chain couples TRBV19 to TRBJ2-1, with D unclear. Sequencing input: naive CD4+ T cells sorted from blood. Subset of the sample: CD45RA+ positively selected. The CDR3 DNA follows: TGTGCCAGTAAGCACAGACAATACAATGAGCAGTTCTTC. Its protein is CASKHRQYNEQFF.